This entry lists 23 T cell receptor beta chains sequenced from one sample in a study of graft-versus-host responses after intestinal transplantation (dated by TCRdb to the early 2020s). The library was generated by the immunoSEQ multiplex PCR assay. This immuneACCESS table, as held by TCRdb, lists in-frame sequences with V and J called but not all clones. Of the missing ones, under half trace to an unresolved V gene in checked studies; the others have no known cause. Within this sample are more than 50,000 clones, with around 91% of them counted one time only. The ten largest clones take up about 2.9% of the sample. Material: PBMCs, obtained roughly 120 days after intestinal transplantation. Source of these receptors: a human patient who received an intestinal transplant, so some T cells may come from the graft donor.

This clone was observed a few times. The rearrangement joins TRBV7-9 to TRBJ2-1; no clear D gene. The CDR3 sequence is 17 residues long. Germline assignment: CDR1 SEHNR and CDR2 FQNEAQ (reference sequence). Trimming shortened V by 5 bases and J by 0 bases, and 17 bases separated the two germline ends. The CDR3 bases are TGTGCCAGCAGCCCTACCCTCATCTCGAGCTCCTACAATGAGCAGTTCTTC. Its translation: CASSPTLISSSYNEQFF.

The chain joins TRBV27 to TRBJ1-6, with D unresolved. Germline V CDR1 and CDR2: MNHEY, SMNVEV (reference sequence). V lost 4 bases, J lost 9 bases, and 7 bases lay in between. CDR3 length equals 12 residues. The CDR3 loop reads CASSSYGSPLHF. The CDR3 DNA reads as TGTGCCAGCAGTTCCTACGGTTCACCCCTCCACTTT.

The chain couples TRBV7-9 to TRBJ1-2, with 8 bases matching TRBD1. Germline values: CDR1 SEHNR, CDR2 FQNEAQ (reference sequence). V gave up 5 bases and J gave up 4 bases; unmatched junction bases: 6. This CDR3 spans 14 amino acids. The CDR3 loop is CASSRSTGVYGYTF. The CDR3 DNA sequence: TGTGCCAGCAGCCGTTCGACAGGGGTCTATGGCTACACCTTC.

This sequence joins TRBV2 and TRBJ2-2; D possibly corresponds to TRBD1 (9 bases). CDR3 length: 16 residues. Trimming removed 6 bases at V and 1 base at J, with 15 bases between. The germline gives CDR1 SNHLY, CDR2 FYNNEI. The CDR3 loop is CASSRGGQGNTGELFF. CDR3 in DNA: TGTGCCAGCAGCCGGGGGGGACAGGGGAACACCGGGGAGCTGTTTTTT.

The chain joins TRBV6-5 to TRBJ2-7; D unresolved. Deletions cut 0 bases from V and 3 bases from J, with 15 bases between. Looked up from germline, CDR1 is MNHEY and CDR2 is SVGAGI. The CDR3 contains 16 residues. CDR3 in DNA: TGTGCCAGCAGTTACTCGAGCGTGGCATTCGGCTACGAGCAGTACTTC. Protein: CASSYSSVAFGYEQYF.

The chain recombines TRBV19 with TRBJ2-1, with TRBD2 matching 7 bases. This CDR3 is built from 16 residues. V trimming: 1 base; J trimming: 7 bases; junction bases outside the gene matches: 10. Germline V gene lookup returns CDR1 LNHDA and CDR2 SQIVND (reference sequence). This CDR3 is CASSIALGLQWNEQFF. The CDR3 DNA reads TGTGCCAGTAGTATAGCTTTGGGACTACAGTGGAATGAGCAGTTCTTC.

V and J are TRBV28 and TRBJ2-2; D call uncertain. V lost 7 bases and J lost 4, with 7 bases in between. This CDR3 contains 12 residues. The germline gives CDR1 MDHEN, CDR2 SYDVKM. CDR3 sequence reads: CASTSSTGELFF. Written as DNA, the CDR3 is TGTGCCAGCACTTCCAGCACCGGGGAGCTGTTTTTT.

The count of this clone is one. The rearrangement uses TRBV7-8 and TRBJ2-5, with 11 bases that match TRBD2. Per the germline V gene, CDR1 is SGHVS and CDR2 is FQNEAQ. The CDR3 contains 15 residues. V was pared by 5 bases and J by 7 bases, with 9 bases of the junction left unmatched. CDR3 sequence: CASSQGLAEGGTQYF. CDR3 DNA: TGTGCCAGCAGCCAGGGACTAGCGGAGGGAGGGACCCAGTACTTC.

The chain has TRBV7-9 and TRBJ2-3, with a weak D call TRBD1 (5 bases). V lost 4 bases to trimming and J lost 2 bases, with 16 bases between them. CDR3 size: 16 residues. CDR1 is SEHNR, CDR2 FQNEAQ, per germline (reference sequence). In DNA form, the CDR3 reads TGTGCCAGCAGCTACCGGACACCAGAACACACAGATACGCAGTATTTT. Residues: CASSYRTPEHTDTQYF.

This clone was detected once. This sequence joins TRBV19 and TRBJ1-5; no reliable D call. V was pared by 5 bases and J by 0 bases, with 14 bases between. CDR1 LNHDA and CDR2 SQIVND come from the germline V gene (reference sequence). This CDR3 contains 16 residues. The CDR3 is CASSPLGKISNQPQHF. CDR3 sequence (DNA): TGTGCCAGTAGTCCCTTAGGGAAAATTAGCAATCAGCCCCAGCATTTT.

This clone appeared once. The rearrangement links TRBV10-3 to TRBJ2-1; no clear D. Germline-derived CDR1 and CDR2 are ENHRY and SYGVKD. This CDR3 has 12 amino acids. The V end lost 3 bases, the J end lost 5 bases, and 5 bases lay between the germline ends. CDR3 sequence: CAISEFNNEQFF. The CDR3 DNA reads TGTGCCATCAGTGAATTCAACAATGAGCAGTTCTTC.

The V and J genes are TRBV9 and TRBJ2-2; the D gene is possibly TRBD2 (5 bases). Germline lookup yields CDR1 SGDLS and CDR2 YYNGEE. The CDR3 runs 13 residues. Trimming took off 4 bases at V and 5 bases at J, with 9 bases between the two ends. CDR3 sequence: CASSPRGTGELFF. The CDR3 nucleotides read TGTGCCAGCAGCCCCCGGGGAACCGGGGAGCTGTTTTTT.

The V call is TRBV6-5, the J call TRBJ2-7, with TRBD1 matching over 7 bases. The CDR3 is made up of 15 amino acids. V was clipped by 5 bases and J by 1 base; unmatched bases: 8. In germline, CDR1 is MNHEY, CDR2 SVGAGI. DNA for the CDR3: TGTGCCAGCAGTGCCCCGAGGACAGGTTCCTACGAGCAGTACTTC. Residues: CASSAPRTGSYEQYF.

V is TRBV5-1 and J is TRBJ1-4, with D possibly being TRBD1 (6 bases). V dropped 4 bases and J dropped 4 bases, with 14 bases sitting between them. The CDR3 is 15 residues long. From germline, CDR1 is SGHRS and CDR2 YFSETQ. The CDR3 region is CASSANGQFNEKLFF. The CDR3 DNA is TGCGCCAGCAGCGCAAATGGACAGTTTAATGAAAAACTGTTTTTT.

The CDR3 sequence is CASSDLMETQYF. The CDR3 bases are TGTGCCAGCTCTGACCTTATGGAGACCCAGTACTTC. The chain is built from TRBV28 and TRBJ2-5; D not certain. CDR1 is MDHEN and CDR2 is SYDVKM in the germline V gene. The CDR3 spans 12 residues. Trimming stripped 8 bases from V and 5 bases from J, with 12 bases between.

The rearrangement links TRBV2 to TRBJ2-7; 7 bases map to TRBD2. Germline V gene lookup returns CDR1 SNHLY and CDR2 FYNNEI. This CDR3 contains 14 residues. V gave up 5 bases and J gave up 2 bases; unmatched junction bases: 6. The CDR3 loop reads CASSQASGTYEQYF. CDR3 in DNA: TGTGCCAGCAGTCAGGCTAGCGGCACCTACGAGCAGTACTTC.

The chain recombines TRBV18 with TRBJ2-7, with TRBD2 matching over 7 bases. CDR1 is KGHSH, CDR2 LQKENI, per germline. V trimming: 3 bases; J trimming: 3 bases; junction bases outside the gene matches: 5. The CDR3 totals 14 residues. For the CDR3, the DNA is TGTGCCAGCTCACCCGGACTAGTGAGCTACGAGCAGTACTTC. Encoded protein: CASSPGLVSYEQYF. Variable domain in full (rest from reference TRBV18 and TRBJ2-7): NAGVMQNPRHLVRRRGQEARLRCSPMKGHSHVYWYRQLPEEGLKFMVYLQKENIIDESGMPKERFSAEFPKEGPSILRIQQVVRGDSAAYFCASSPGLVSYEQYFGPGTRLTVT.

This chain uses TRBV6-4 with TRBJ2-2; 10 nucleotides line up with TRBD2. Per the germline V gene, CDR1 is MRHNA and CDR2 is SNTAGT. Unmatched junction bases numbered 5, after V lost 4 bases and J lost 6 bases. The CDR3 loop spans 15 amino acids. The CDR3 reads CASSVLAGVPGELFF. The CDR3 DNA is TGTGCCAGCAGTGTTCTAGCGGGAGTTCCCGGGGAGCTGTTTTTT.

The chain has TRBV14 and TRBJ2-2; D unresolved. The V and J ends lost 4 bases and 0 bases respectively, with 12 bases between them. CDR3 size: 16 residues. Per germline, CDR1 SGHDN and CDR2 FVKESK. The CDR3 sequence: CASSRFQTANTGELFF. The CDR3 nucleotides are TGTGCCAGCAGCCGGTTTCAGACCGCGAACACCGGGGAGCTGTTTTTT.

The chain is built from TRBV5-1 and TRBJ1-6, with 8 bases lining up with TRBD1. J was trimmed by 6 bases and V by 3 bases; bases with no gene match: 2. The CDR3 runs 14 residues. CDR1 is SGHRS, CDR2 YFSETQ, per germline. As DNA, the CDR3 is TGCGCCAGCAGCTCTGGACAGGGTAATTCACCCCTCCACTTT. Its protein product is CASSSGQGNSPLHF.

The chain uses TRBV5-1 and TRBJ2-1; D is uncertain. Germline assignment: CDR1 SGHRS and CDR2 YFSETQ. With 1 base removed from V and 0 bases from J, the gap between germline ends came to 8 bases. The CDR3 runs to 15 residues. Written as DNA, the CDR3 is TGCGCCAGCAGCTTGAGAGACTCCTCCTACAATGAGCAGTTCTTC. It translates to CASSLRDSSYNEQFF.

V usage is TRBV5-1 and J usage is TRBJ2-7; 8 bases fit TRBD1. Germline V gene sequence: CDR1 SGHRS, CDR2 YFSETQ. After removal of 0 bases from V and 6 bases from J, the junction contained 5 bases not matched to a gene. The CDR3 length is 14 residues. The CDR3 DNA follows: TGCGCCAGCAGCTTGGCTCCGGGACAGGTCGAGCAGTACTTC. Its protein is CASSLAPGQVEQYF.

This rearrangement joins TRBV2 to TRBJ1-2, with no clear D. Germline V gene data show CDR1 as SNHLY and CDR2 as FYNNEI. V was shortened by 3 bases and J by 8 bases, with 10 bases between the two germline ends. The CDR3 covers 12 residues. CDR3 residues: CASSDGPSGYTF. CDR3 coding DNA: TGTGCCAGCAGTGACGGTCCAAGCGGCTACACCTTC.